Listed below are T cell receptor beta chains from one sample, sequenced in a study of blood T cell repertoires in COVID-19. The method was immunoSEQ multiplex PCR; TCRdb's version includes in-frame clones alone and lacks a portion of them. This sample has 300,000 to 450,000 clones, with 85% found just once. The sample comprised peripheral blood. Every receptor here comes from a woman between 18 and 29 years old with acute or convalescent COVID-19. CDR3s include the opening cysteine and the closing phenylalanine or tryptophan. The order of the fields is D gene, J gene, V gene, clone size, CDR3 DNA, CDR3 protein. The D gene is left open where the match is weak. Size is stated for part of the rows, as once, few or many counts, or as a class when the clone is expanded.

>TRBD1|TRBJ1-1|TRBV6-1|once
TGTGCCAGCAGTGATGTACAGGGGGGCCCAGAAGCTTTCTTT
CASSDVQGGPEAFF
>TRBD2|TRBJ2-1|TRBV14|NA
TGTGCCAGCAGCCAAAACGGGAGGGCCTCTGGGGAGCAGTTCTTC
CASSQNGRASGEQFF
>TRBD1|TRBJ1-5|TRBV6-1|NA
TGTGCCAGCAGTGAGACAGGGGGTCCTACTCAGCCCCAGCATTTT
CASSETGGPTQPQHF
>TRBD1|TRBJ1-6|TRBV7-9|once
TGTGCCAGCAGCTTAGCTACCGGACAGGGAGGTAATTCACCCCTCCACTTT
CASSLATGQGGNSPLHF
>NA|TRBJ2-2|TRBV9|NA
TGTGCCAGCAGCGTTTACGGGGACACCGGGGAGCTGTTTTTT
CASSVYGDTGELFF
>TRBD1|TRBJ1-3|TRBV10-3|NA
TGTGCCATAGAGACAGGGGGCCCCGGAAACACCATATATTTT
CAIETGGPGNTIYF
>NA|TRBJ1-1|TRBV16|NA
TGTGCCAGCAGCCCGTGGATCGGGGGGGCAGACACTGAAGCTTTCTTT
CASSPWIGGADTEAFF
>NA|TRBJ2-7|TRBV9|NA
TGTGCCAGCAGCGTTGGACAGTCGAGCTACGAGCAGTACTTC
CASSVGQSSYEQYF
>NA|TRBJ2-2|TRBV30|many
TGTGCCTGGAGTTACAGGGCCACCGGGGAGCTGTTTTTT
CAWSYRATGELFF
>TRBD1|TRBJ1-1|TRBV19|NA
TGTGCCAGTAGTCGGAGGGGGCGTGAAGCTTTCTTT
CASSRRGREAFF
>TRBD1|TRBJ1-6|TRBV9|NA
TGTGCCAGCAGCGCCGACAGGGATGGAGATAATTCACCCCTCCACTTT
CASSADRDGDNSPLHF
>TRBD1|TRBJ1-2|TRBV6-1|NA
TGTGCCAGCAGTGAGGGGACAGTTGATGGCTACACCTTC
CASSEGTVDGYTF
>NA|TRBJ1-2|TRBV12-5|NA
TGTGCTAGTGGTTTGGATCCTTTACAGGTTAACTATGGCTACACCTTC
CASGLDPLQVNYGYTF